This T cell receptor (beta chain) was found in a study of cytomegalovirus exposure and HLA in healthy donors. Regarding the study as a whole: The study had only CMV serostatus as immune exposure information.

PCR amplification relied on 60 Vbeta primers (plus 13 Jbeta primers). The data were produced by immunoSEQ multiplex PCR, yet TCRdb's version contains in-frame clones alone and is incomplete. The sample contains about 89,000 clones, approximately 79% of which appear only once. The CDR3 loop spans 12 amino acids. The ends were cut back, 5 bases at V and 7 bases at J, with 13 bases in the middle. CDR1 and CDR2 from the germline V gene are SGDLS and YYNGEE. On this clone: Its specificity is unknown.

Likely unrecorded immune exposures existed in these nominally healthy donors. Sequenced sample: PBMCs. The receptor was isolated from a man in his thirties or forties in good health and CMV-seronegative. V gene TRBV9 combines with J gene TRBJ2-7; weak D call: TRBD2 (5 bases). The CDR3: CASRGASGEQYF. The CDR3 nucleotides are TGTGCCAGCAGGGGAGCCTCGGGAGAGCAGTACTTC.